These T cell receptor beta chains were read from a single sample in a study of T cells in Graves' hyperthyroidism and ophthalmopathy. MiXCR, run by TCRdb on the multiplex PCR reads, gives a single entry per CDR3 protein. The table lists 730,000 or so distinct CDR3 sequences, around 20% of them singletons. The sample comprised blood. These receptors were obtained from a woman between 45 and 65 years old with Graves' hyperthyroidism that later progressed to Graves' ophthalmopathy. Each CDR3 is given with its conserved first and last residue. The D gene is left open where the match is weak.

d_call j_call v_call cdr3_aa
- TRBJ2-7 TRBV3-1 CASSEGILSSYEQYF
- TRBJ2-5 TRBV2 CASRPHSETQYF
- TRBJ1-1 TRBV5-5 CASSLALRNTEAFF
TRBD1 TRBJ1-2 TRBV10-3 CAIRGTENYGYTF
- TRBJ2-1 TRBV6-2/TRBV6-3 CASSYSRGVRFF
- TRBJ2-5 TRBV20-1 CSASGVEETQYF
- TRBJ2-1 TRBV12-3/TRBV12-4 CASSFSGYEQFF
- TRBJ2-3 TRBV2 CASSEEWGESPDTQYF
TRBD2 TRBJ2-1 TRBV5-1 CASSGVTSGGRNEQFF
TRBD1 TRBJ1-2 TRBV5-1 CASSNGQGVYGYTF
- TRBJ2-2 TRBV2 CASSSTRGRGTGELFF
TRBD1 TRBJ2-5 TRBV2 CASLSFPDREVRETQYF
TRBD1 TRBJ2-5 TRBV30 CACHIGQAKGYF
TRBD2 TRBJ2-1 TRBV19 CASSLGLAGARSSYNEQFF
TRBD1 TRBJ1-2 TRBV20-1 CSARPGTGSRYGYTF
TRBD1 TRBJ2-1 TRBV19 CASSIGMGQHYNEQFF
- TRBJ2-1 TRBV11-1 CASSFTVNEQFF
TRBD1 TRBJ1-3 TRBV6-1 CASSKGTGAGNTIYF
- TRBJ1-6 TRBV9 CASRRDLAPAPLHF
- TRBJ1-1 TRBV7-9 CASSIEQLLTKAEAFF
- TRBJ2-5 TRBV7-3 CASSLGYKETQYF
- TRBJ2-5 TRBV30 CAWTSTRRKTQYF
- TRBJ2-7 TRBV7-9 CASSLERGGVSSYEQYF
TRBD1 TRBJ2-5 TRBV6-6 CASSYTNTGAGETQYF
- TRBJ2-5 TRBV29-1 CSVDRRGGETQYF
TRBD2 TRBJ2-5 TRBV6-5 CASSYTLAGGPETQYF
TRBD2 TRBJ2-5 TRBV5-6 CASSFPRTSGGEETQYF
- TRBJ1-6 TRBV7-2 CASRLNAGEDSPLHF
- TRBJ2-5 TRBV12-3/TRBV12-4 CASSLFGLQETQYF
TRBD2 TRBJ2-1 TRBV5-1 CASSLGGLAGGHNEQFF
- TRBJ1-6 TRBV27 CASSLFYNSPLHF
- TRBJ1-5 TRBV6-1 CASSPVPGNQPQHF
- TRBJ1-5 TRBV19 CASSIVGDGNQPQHF
- TRBJ2-1 TRBV7-8 CASSRRTVDNEQFF
- TRBJ1-1 TRBV9 CASSAGASKTEAFF
- TRBJ2-5 TRBV7-8 CASSKMGETQYF
- TRBJ1-1 TRBV20-1 CSANPFRRDEAFF
TRBD1 TRBJ2-2 TRBV19 CASSMGTGVHSGELFF
- TRBJ1-5 TRBV9 CASSVGTAGDQPQHF
TRBD1 TRBJ2-5 TRBV24-1 CATSDFPGTGETQYF
- TRBJ1-2 TRBV30 CAWSPTHKANYGYTF
TRBD1 TRBJ1-1 TRBV27 CASSPQGQQNTEAFF
TRBD1 TRBJ2-5 TRBV12-3/TRBV12-4 CASTPRQGMGETQYF
TRBD1 TRBJ2-3 TRBV6-1 CASRTDRAFRNTQYF
- TRBJ1-1 TRBV12-5 CASGLNIYNTEAFF
TRBD2 TRBJ2-7 TRBV29-1 CSVAGGTSYEQYF
- TRBJ2-1 TRBV20-1 CSASKTGYNEQFF
- TRBJ2-7 TRBV9 CASSVATGAYEQYF
- TRBJ1-5 TRBV19 CATKDSYQPQHF
- TRBJ1-1 TRBV19 CASSIAQKLNTEAFF
- TRBJ2-2 TRBV29-1 CSVSGHHKNTGELFF
- TRBJ2-2 TRBV7-3 CASSPSRGDTGELFF
- TRBJ2-2 TRBV27 CASSFYTQGWMDGELFF